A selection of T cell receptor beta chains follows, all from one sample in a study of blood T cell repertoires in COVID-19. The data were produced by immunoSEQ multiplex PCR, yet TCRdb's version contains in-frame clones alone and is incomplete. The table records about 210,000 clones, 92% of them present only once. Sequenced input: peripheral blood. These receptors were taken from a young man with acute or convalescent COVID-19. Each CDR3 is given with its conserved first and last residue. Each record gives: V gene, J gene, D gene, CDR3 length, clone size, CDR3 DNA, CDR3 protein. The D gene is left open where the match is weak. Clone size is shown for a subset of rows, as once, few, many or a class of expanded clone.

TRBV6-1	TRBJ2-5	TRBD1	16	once	TGTGCCAGCAGTGACAGGGACAGGGGGATTCGGGAGACCCAGTACTTC	CASSDRDRGIRETQYF
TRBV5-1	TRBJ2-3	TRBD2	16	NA	TGCGCCAGCAGCTCCATAGCGGGAGGTAGCACAGATACGCAGTATTTT	CASSSIAGGSTDTQYF
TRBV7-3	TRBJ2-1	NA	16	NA	TGTGCCAGCAGCTTAAATGGGGGACTCGGAATCGATGAGCAGTTCTTC	CASSLNGGLGIDEQFF
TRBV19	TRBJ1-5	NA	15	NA	TGTGCCAGTAGTACGACAGCCTATAGCAATCAGCCCCAGCATTTT	CASSTTAYSNQPQHF
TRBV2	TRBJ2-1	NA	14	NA	TGTGCCAGCAGGATATACGGGGACTACAATGAGCAGTTCTTC	CASRIYGDYNEQFF
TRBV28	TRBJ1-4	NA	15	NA	TGTGCCAGCAGTGCGAGCGGTGCAACTAATGAAAAACTGTTTTTT	CASSASGATNEKLFF
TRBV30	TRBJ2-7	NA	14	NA	TGTGCCTGGAGCCCCACCTTAGAGACCTACGAGCAGTACTTC	CAWSPTLETYEQYF
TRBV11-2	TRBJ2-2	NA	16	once	TGTGCCAGCAGCTTACATTCAAGCGCGAACACCGGGGAGCTGTTTTTT	CASSLHSSANTGELFF
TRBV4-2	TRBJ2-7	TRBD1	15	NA	TGTGCCAGCAGCCAAGATCCGAAGGGGGCGGGCGAGCAGTACTTC	CASSQDPKGAGEQYF
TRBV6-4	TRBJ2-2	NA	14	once	TGTGCCAGCAGTGCAGGGGCTCTGACCGGGGAGCTGTTTTTT	CASSAGALTGELFF
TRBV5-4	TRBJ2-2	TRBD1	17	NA	TGTGTCAGCAGTTCATCCCGGGACAGGGGCGCGGTCGGGGAGCTGTTTTTT	CVSSSSRDRGAVGELFF
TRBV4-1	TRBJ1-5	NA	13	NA	TGCGCCAGCAGCCAAGGCGGTGATCAGCCCCAGCATTTT	CASSQGGDQPQHF
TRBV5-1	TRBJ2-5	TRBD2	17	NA	TGCGCCAGCAGCTTGGAAACTAGCGGGCCCACGGGGAAGACCCAGTACTTC	CASSLETSGPTGKTQYF
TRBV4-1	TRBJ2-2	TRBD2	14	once	TGCGCCAGCAGCCGGACTAGCGCGACCGGGGAGCTGTTTTTT	CASSRTSATGELFF
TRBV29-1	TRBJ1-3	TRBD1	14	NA	TGCAGCGTGATAGACAGGGTTGGTGGAAACACCATATATTTT	CSVIDRVGGNTIYF
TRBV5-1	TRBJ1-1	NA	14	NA	TGCGCCAGCAGCCAGGAACCTCAGAACACTGAAGCTTTCTTT	CASSQEPQNTEAFF
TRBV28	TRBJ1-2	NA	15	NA	TGTGCCAGCAGTTCTAAAGTGAGCCACCACTATGGCTACACCTTC	CASSSKVSHHYGYTF
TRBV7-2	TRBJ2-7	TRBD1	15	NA	TGTGCCAGCAGCTTGGGAGACAGGGGGGGGTACGAGCAGTACTTC	CASSLGDRGGYEQYF
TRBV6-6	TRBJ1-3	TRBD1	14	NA	TGTGCCAGCAGTCTACAGGGGTCAGGAAACACCATATATTTT	CASSLQGSGNTIYF
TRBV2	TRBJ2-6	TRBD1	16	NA	TGTGCCAGCAGTGTACAGGGGAACTCTGGGGCCAACGTCCTGACTTTC	CASSVQGNSGANVLTF
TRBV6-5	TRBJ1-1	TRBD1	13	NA	TGTGCCAGCACCAAGACAGGGGGCACTGAAGCTTTCTTT	CASTKTGGTEAFF
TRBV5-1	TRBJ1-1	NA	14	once	TGCGCCAGCAGCTTGGGCCAGGGGCCCACTGAAGCTTTCTTT	CASSLGQGPTEAFF
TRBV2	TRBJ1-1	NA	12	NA	TGTGCCAGCAGTGAAGCGTTCAGAGAAGCTTTCTTT	CASSEAFREAFF
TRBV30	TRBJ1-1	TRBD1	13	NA	TGTGCCTGGATGGGACAGGGGTCCACTGAAGCTTTCTTT	CAWMGQGSTEAFF
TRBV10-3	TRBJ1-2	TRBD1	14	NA	TGTGCCATCAGTGAGTTTTACAGGGGAACGGGCTACACCTTC	CAISEFYRGTGYTF
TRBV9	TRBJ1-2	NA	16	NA	TGTGCCAGCAGCGTAGGGGGCAGGCCGGGCGGAGCTGGCTACACCTTC	CASSVGGRPGGAGYTF
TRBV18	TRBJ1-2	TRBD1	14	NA	TGTGCCAGCTCACCACTGGGACAGAACTATGGCTACACCTTC	CASSPLGQNYGYTF
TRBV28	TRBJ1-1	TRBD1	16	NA	TGTGCCAGCAGTTTTTCCCGGACAGGGGGGAACACTGAAGCTTTCTTT	CASSFSRTGGNTEAFF
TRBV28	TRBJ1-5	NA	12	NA	TGTGCCAGCACGGACAGAAATCAGCCCCAGCATTTT	CASTDRNQPQHF
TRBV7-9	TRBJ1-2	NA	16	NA	TGTGCCAGCATCCCTTCCGGGATTCAGACTACATATGGCTACACCTTC	CASIPSGIQTTYGYTF
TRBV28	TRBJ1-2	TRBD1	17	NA	TGTGCCAGCAGTCACCGGAGGACAGGGTTGATAAGCTATGGCTACACCTTC	CASSHRRTGLISYGYTF
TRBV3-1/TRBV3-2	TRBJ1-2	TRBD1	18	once	TGTGCCAGCAGCGCTACCACGGGGAAATACAGGGGGCGCTTTGGCTACACCTTC	CASSATTGKYRGRFGYTF
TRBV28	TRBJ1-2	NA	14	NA	TGTGCCAGCATCCCCCCGCGGCCCTTGGATGGCTACACCTTC	CASIPPRPLDGYTF
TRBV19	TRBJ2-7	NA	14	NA	TGTGCCAGTAGGACTACAGGGAGCTCCTACGAGCAGTACTTC	CASRTTGSSYEQYF
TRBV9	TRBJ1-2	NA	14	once	TGTGCCAGCAGCGTAGAGGGAGCTAACTATGGCTACACCTTC	CASSVEGANYGYTF
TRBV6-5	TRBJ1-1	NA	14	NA	TGTGCCAGCAACCGAGGGGGAAGGAACACTGAAGCTTTCTTT	CASNRGGRNTEAFF
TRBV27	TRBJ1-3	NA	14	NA	TGTGCCAGCAGTTCCCACGGACAGGGAAACACCATATATTTT	CASSSHGQGNTIYF
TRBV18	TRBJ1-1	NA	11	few	TGTGCCAGCTCCTCCTACCCTGAAGCTTTCTTT	CASSSYPEAFF
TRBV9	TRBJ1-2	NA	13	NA	TGTGCCAGCAGCCCGGACAGTAACTATGGCTACACCTTC	CASSPDSNYGYTF
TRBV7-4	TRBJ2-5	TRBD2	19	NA	TGTGCCAGCAGCTTAGGTACGGGACTAGCGGGGGAGAATAACGAGACCCAGTACTTC	CASSLGTGLAGENNETQYF
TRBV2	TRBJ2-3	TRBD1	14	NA	TGTGCCAGCAGTCAGACAGGGGGGACAGATACGCAGTATTTT	CASSQTGGTDTQYF
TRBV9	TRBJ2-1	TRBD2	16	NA	TGTGCCAGCAGCACTCGGACTAGCGGGAGTATGAATGAGCAGTTCTTC	CASSTRTSGSMNEQFF